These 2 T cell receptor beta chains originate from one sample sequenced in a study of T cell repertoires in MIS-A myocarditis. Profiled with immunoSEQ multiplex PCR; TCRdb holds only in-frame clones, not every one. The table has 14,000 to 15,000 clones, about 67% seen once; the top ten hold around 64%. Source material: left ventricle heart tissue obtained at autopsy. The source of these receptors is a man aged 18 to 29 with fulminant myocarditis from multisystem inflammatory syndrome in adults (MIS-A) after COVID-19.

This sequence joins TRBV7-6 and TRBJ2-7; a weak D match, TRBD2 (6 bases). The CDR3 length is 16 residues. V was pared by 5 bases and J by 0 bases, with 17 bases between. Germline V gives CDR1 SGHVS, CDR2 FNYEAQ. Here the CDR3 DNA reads TGTGCCAGCAGCCCCGTAGGAGGGCCGAGCTCCTACGAGCAGTACTTC. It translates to CASSPVGGPSSYEQYF.

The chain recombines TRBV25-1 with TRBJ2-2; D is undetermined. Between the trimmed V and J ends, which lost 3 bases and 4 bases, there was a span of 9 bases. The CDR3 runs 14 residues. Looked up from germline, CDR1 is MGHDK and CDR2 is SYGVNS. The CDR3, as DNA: TGTGCCAGCAGTGAGAGTTTAGGCACCGGGGAGCTGTTTTTT. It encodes CASSESLGTGELFF.